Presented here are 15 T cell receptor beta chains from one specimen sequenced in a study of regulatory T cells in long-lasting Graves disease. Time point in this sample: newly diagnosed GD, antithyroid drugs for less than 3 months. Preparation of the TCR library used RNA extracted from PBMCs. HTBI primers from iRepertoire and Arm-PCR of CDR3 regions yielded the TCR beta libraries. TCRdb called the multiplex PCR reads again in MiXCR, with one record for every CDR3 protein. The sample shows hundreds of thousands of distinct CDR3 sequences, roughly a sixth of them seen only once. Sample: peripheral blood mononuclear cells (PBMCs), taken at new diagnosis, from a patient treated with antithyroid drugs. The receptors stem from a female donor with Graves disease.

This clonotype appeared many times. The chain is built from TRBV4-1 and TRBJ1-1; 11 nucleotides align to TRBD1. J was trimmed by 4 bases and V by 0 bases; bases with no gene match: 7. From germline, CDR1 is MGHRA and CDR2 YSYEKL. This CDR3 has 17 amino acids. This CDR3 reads CASSQDGTGGRFTEAFF. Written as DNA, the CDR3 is TGCGCCAGCAGCCAAGATGGGACAGGGGGGCGGTTCACTGAAGCTTTCTTT.

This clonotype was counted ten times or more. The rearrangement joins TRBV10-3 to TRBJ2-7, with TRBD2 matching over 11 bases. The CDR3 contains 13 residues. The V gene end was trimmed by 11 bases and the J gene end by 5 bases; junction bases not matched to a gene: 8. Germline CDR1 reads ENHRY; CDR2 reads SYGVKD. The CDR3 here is CAGRLAGSDEQYF. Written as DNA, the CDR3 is TGTGCCGGAAGACTAGCGGGATCGGACGAGCAGTACTTC.

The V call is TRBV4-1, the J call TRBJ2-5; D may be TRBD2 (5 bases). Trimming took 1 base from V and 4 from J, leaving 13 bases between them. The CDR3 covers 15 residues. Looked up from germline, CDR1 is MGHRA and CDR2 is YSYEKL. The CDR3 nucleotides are TGCGCCAGCAGCCAAGTAGGCCGCGGAGGAGAGACCCAGTACTTC. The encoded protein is CASSQVGRGGETQYF.

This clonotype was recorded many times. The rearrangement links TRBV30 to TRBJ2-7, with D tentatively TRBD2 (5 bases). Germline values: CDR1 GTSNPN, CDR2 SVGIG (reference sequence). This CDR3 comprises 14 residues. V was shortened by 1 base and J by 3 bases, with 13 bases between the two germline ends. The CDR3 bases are TGTGCCTGGAGTGGAAAAGGAGGAGGCTACGAGCAGTACTTC. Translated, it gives CAWSGKGGGYEQYF.

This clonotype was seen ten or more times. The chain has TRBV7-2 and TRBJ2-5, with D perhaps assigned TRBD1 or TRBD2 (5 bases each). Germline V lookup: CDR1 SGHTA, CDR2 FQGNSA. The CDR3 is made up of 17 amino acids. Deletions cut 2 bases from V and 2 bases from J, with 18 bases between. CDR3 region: CASSLLVRGGVQETQYF. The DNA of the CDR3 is TGTGCCAGCAGCTTACTCGTGAGGGGTGGTGTACAAGAGACCCAGTACTTC.

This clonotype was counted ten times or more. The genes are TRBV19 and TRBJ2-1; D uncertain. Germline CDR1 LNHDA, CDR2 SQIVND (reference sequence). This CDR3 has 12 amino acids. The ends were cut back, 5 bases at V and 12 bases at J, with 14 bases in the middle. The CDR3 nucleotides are TGTGCCAGTAGTGTAAGAAGGAAGGGGCAGTTCTTC. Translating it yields CASSVRRKGQFF.

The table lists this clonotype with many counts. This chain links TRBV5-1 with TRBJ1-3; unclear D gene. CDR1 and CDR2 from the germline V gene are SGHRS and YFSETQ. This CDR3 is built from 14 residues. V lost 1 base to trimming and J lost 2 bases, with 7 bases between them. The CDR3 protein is CASSLWETGNTIYF. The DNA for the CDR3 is TGCGCCAGCAGCTTGTGGGAGACTGGAAACACCATATATTTT.

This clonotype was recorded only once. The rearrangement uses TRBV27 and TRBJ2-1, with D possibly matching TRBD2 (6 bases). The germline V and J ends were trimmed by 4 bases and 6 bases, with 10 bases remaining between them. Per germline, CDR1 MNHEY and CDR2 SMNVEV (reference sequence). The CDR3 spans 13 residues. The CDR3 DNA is TGTGCCAGCAGTTGGGACGGGAGCAATGAGCAGTTCTTC. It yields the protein CASSWDGSNEQFF.

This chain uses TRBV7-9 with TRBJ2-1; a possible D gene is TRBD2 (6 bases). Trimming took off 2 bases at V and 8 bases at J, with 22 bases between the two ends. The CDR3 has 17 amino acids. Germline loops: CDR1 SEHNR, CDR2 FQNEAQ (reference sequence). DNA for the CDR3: TGTGCCAGCAGCTTAACGGGAGTCGAGCCCCCGGGCGATGAGCAGTTCTTC. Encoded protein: CASSLTGVEPPGDEQFF.

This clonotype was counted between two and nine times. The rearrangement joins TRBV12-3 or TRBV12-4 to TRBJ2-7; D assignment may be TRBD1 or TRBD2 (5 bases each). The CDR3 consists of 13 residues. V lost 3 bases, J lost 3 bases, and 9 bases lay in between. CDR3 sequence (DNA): TGTGCCAGCAGTTTCGGGGCCGACTACGAGCAGTACTTC. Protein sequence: CASSFGADYEQYF.

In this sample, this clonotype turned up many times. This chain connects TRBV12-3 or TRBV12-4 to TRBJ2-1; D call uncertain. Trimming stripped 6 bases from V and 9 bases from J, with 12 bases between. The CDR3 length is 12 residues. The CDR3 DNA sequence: TGTGCCAGCAGCAACGGACGGAGTGAGCAGTTCTTC. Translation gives CASSNGRSEQFF.

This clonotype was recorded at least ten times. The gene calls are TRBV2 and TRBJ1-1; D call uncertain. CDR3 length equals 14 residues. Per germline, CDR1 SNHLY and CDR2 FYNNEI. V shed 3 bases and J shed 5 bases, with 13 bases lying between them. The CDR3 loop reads CASSDFGYKTEAFF. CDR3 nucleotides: TGTGCCAGCAGTGATTTCGGGTATAAAACTGAAGCTTTCTTT.

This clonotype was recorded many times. CDR3 loop: CSVESSGRSNEQFF. CDR3 coding DNA: TGCAGCGTTGAATCTAGCGGGAGGTCGAATGAGCAGTTCTTC. This chain uses TRBV29-1 with TRBJ2-1, with 11 bases lining up with TRBD2. Per the germline V gene, CDR1 is SQVTM and CDR2 is ANQGSEA. The CDR3 is made up of 14 amino acids. Trimming cost V 2 bases and J 7 bases; bases outside gene matches: 4.

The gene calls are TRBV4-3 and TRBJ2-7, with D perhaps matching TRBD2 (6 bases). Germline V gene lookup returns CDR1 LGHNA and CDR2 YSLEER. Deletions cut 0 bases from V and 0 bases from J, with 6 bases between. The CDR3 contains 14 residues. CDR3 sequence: CASSQDGGSYEQYF. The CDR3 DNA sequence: TGCGCCAGCAGCCAAGACGGGGGCTCCTACGAGCAGTACTTC.

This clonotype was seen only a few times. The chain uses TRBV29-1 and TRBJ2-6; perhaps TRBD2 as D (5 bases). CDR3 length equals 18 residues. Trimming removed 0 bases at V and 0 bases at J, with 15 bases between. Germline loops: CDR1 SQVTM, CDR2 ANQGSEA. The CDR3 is CSVEDRGWRNSGANVLTF. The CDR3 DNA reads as TGCAGCGTTGAAGATCGTGGGTGGAGGAACTCTGGGGCCAACGTCCTGACTTTC.